The 30 T cell receptor beta chains given below trace back to one sample, sequenced in a study of shared T cell receptors in the human thymus. Some clones are missing from TCRdb's copy, which holds only in-frame ones; the method was immunoSEQ multiplex PCR. The sample lists 720,000 or so clones, over 75% occurring once. This same sample was also part of a study on human thymus T cells.

Input material: thymocytes. These receptors originate from a girl in the first two years of life with a congenital heart defect.

This clone was detected once. The chain employs TRBV28 and TRBJ2-4; the D is unclear. The CDR3 is 17 amino acids. V lost 3 bases and J 1 base, leaving 16 bases between the germline ends. The germline gives CDR1 MDHEN, CDR2 SYDVKM. CDR3 DNA sequence: TGTGCCAGCAGTTTTAACAGCCACTTGATGGCCAAAAACATTCAGTACTTC. As protein: CASSFNSHLMAKNIQYF.

This clone was observed once. Here the CDR3 reads CAISESTQKTGGGKGHQPQHF. The CDR3 DNA is TGTGCCATCAGTGAGTCGACTCAAAAGACGGGAGGGGGTAAGGGACATCAGCCCCAGCATTTT. This chain uses TRBV10-3 with TRBJ1-5; perhaps TRBD1 as D (6 bases). Germline V gives CDR1 ENHRY, CDR2 SYGVKD. The CDR3 is 21 residues long. V was clipped by 0 bases and J by 5 bases, with 29 bases between them.

The chain has TRBV11-2 and TRBJ2-2, with a tentative D call TRBD2 (7 bases). The germline V gene encodes CDR1 SGHAT and CDR2 FQNNGV. The CDR3 is 15 amino acids. Trimming removed 1 base at V and 7 bases at J, with 13 bases between. This CDR3 reads CASSLVGGANGELFF. The CDR3 coding sequence is TGTGCCAGCAGCTTAGTGGGGGGGGCGAACGGGGAGCTGTTTTTT.

This chain joins TRBV13 and TRBJ2-7; maybe TRBD1 (6 bases). V lost 5 bases, J lost 4 bases, and 21 bases lay in between. From germline, CDR1 is PRHDT and CDR2 FYEKMQ (reference sequence). This CDR3 spans 16 amino acids. The DNA of the CDR3 is TGTGCCAGCAGCGGCACAAAGGCCAGGGGTGAATACGAGCAGTACTTC. This gives the protein CASSGTKARGEYEQYF.

This chain connects TRBV5-8 to TRBJ2-3; 8 bases are a match to TRBD1. This CDR3 region has 15 residues. The germline gives CDR1 SGHTS, CDR2 YDEGEE. Trimming took 4 bases from V and 1 from J; bases not matched to a gene: 5. The CDR3 coding sequence is TGTGCCAGCAGCCAGCCGGGACAGGGCACAGATACGCAGTATTTT. It yields the protein CASSQPGQGTDTQYF.

This chain connects TRBV7-6 to TRBJ1-1; 7 bases agree with TRBD1. Per germline, CDR1 SGHVS and CDR2 FNYEAQ. The CDR3 is 14 amino acids. With V trimmed by 3 bases and J by 0 bases, 1 base remained unmatched. This CDR3 is CASSFDRVNTEAFF. The CDR3 DNA reads as TGTGCCAGCAGCTTCGACAGGGTGAACACTGAAGCTTTCTTT.

This chain connects TRBV4-1 to TRBJ2-3, with a tentative D call TRBD2 (6 bases). The CDR3 is made up of 15 amino acids. V was trimmed by 8 bases and J by 4 bases, leaving 19 bases between them. CDR1 is MGHRA, CDR2 YSYEKL, per germline. Written as DNA, the CDR3 is TGCGCCAGCCGGCGGGGCACCCCTGAGGCAGATACGCAGTATTTT. Translating it yields CASRRGTPEADTQYF.

This chain joins TRBV7-9 and TRBJ2-7, with a tentative D call TRBD2 (6 bases). The CDR3 totals 16 residues. CDR1 is SEHNR and CDR2 is FQNEAQ in the germline V gene (reference sequence). V shed 5 bases and J shed 2 bases, with 19 bases lying between them. CDR3 loop: CASSLDGGTETYEQYF. The CDR3 bases are TGTGCCAGCAGCCTAGATGGGGGGACGGAGACCTACGAGCAGTACTTC.

The V call is TRBV13, the J call TRBJ1-2, with D unclear. Trimming removed 7 bases at V and 3 bases at J, with 15 bases between. The germline V gene encodes CDR1 PRHDT and CDR2 FYEKMQ (reference sequence). The CDR3 is 14 residues long. The CDR3 nucleotides read TGTGCCAGCAAGGAGAGATTGACTGACTATGGCTACACCTTC. This encodes CASKERLTDYGYTF.

The V call is TRBV5-1, the J call TRBJ1-6, with D unresolved. Trimming removed 0 bases from V and 4 bases from J, with 20 bases in between. Per germline, CDR1 SGHRS and CDR2 YFSETQ. The CDR3 consists of 19 residues. CDR3 sequence (DNA): TGCGCCAGCAGCTTGGTCGGTTCCGGGATAGGACTGTATAATTCACCCCTCCACTTT. Translating gives CASSLVGSGIGLYNSPLHF.

The chain carries TRBV27 and TRBJ1-2; 8 bases are a match to TRBD1. V dropped 5 bases and J dropped 4; count of bases not matched to a gene: 6. From germline, CDR1 is MNHEY and CDR2 SMNVEV (reference sequence). CDR3 length: 14 residues. The DNA of the CDR3 is TGTGCCAGCAGTCAGGGGGCCGGAACCTATGGCTACACCTTC. It encodes CASSQGAGTYGYTF.

The chain couples TRBV7-2 to TRBJ1-2; D possibly corresponds to TRBD1 (5 bases). The CDR3 is 16 amino acids. V dropped 4 bases and J dropped 0 bases, with 15 bases sitting between them. Germline V gives CDR1 SGHTA, CDR2 FQGNSA. This CDR3 is CASSSRTDSSNYGYTF. Written as DNA, the CDR3 is TGTGCCAGCAGCTCACGTACCGACAGCTCTAACTATGGCTACACCTTC.

The chain links TRBV18 to TRBJ2-7; no reliable D call. The CDR3 consists of 17 residues. V was pared by 3 bases and J by 2 bases, with 20 bases between. The V gene's germline CDR1 is KGHSH and CDR2 LQKENI. The CDR3 protein is CASSPRSKRASPYEQYF. The CDR3, as DNA: TGTGCCAGCTCACCTAGATCTAAGCGAGCGAGCCCCTACGAGCAGTACTTC.

The chain employs TRBV5-1 and TRBJ2-3, with unresolved D. This CDR3 spans 13 amino acids. Per germline, CDR1 SGHRS and CDR2 YFSETQ. V was pared by 3 bases and J by 1 base, with 6 bases between. The CDR3: CASSWPRTDTQYF. The DNA of the CDR3 is TGCGCCAGCAGCTGGCCCCGCACAGATACGCAGTATTTT.

The chain joins TRBV10-3 to TRBJ1-5; D is possibly TRBD1 (6 bases). CDR1 and CDR2 from the germline V gene are ENHRY and SYGVKD. The CDR3 sequence is 17 residues long. V lost 0 bases to trimming and J lost 3 bases, with 15 bases between them. CDR3 loop: CAISESQTGPFNQPQHF. CDR3 DNA: TGTGCCATCAGTGAGTCCCAGACAGGACCCTTCAATCAGCCCCAGCATTTT.

This rearrangement joins TRBV28 to TRBJ1-5; D perhaps matches TRBD1 (5 bases). V was trimmed by 6 bases and J by 5 bases, leaving 20 bases between them. The CDR3 is 16 amino acids. Per germline, CDR1 MDHEN and CDR2 SYDVKM. In DNA, the CDR3 is TGTGCCAGCAGCGGGTTGGGGGTTCCGGGGGATCAGCCCCAGCATTTT. Its translation is CASSGLGVPGDQPQHF. Variable domain in full (rest from reference TRBV28 and TRBJ1-5): DVKVTQSSRYLVKRTGEKVFLECVQDMDHENMFWYRQDPGLGLRLIYFSYDVKMKEKGDIPEGYSVSREKKERFSLILESASTNQTSMYLCASSGLGVPGDQPQHFGDGTRLSIL.

V usage is TRBV18 and J usage is TRBJ2-7, with D possibly being TRBD1 (6 bases). The CDR3 loop spans 16 amino acids. Looked up from germline, CDR1 is KGHSH and CDR2 is LQKENI. V was trimmed by 1 base and J by 2 bases, leaving 15 bases between them. Written as DNA, the CDR3 is TGTGCCAGCTCACCACGAGGGCAGGGGAACCCCTACGAGCAGTACTTC. Translated: CASSPRGQGNPYEQYF.

V usage is TRBV6-1 and J usage is TRBJ1-3, with TRBD1 matching 12 bases. Trimming cost V 4 bases and J 2 bases; bases outside gene matches: 6. Germline lookup yields CDR1 MNHNS and CDR2 SASEGT. The CDR3 sequence is 17 residues long. Here the CDR3 DNA reads TGTGCCAGCAGTGCCGGGACAGGGGGCTGGGCTGGAAACACCATATATTTT. Encoded protein: CASSAGTGGWAGNTIYF.

This CDR3 is CASSSPGTGRTWETQYF. The CDR3 bases are TGTGCCAGCAGCTCCCCCGGGACAGGGAGGACGTGGGAGACCCAGTACTTC. The chain combines TRBV7-6 with TRBJ2-5; 9 bases line up with TRBD1. Germline lookup yields CDR1 SGHVS and CDR2 FNYEAQ. With 4 bases clipped from V and 5 bases from J, the junction kept 14 bases outside the gene matches. The CDR3 has 17 amino acids.

The chain is built from TRBV30 and TRBJ1-2, with TRBD1 as a possible D gene (5 bases). Germline loops: CDR1 GTSNPN, CDR2 SVGIG (reference sequence). With 4 bases removed from V and 8 bases from J, the gap between germline ends came to 20 bases. The CDR3 spans 14 residues. The CDR3 nucleotides read TGTGCCTGGACTAATACCAGGGTTTTTGGCGGCTACACCTTC. Protein: CAWTNTRVFGGYTF. Drawing the rest from reference TRBV30 and TRBJ1-2, the complete variable domain is SQTIHQWPATLVQPVGSPLSLECTVEGTSNPNLYWYRQAAGRGLQLLFYSVGIGQISSEVPQNLSASRPQDRQFILSSKKLLLSDSGFYLCAWTNTRVFGGYTFGSGTRLTVV.

The chain joins TRBV5-1 to TRBJ2-3, with TRBD2 identical over 7 bases. CDR1 SGHRS and CDR2 YFSETQ come from the germline V gene. Germline trimming cut 0 bases from V and 3 bases from J; bases unmatched to any gene: 7. The CDR3 totals 16 residues. Here the CDR3 reads CASSLGRGGMTDTQYF. Written as DNA, the CDR3 is TGCGCCAGCAGCTTGGGACGCGGGGGAATGACAGATACGCAGTATTTT.

The chain uses TRBV5-8 and TRBJ1-6, with D maybe TRBD1 (5 bases). CDR3 length: 14 amino acids. Germline V gene data show CDR1 as SGHTS and CDR2 as YDEGEE. Trimming removed 0 bases at V and 8 bases at J, with 9 bases between. The CDR3 reads CASSLGREDSPLHF. The CDR3 DNA reads TGTGCCAGCAGCTTGGGCAGGGAGGATTCACCCCTCCACTTT.

V and J are TRBV9 and TRBJ2-3; 10 bases are a match to TRBD2. The CDR3 covers 17 residues. V dropped 3 bases and J dropped 3; count of bases not matched to a gene: 10. Germline CDR1 reads SGDLS; CDR2 reads YYNGEE. The chain's CDR3 is CASSASERGGRTDTQYF. The CDR3 bases are TGTGCCAGCAGCGCCTCCGAGCGGGGGGGCCGGACAGATACGCAGTATTTT.

This chain links TRBV5-6 with TRBJ2-7, with 7 nucleotides matching TRBD1. Per the germline V gene, CDR1 is SGHDT and CDR2 is YYEEEE. The J segment lost 2 bases and the V segment lost 4 bases, leaving 6 bases of the junction unmatched. There are 14 residues in the CDR3. The CDR3 DNA follows: TGTGCCAGCAGCGGGACAGCTTTTACCTACGAGCAGTACTTC. This codes for CASSGTAFTYEQYF.

The chain joins TRBV19 to TRBJ2-7; 10 positions agree with TRBD1. The CDR3 has 19 amino acids. V gave up 4 bases and J gave up 1 base; unmatched junction bases: 16. The germline V gene has CDR1 LNHDA and CDR2 SQIVND (reference sequence). The CDR3 DNA reads as TGTGCCAGTAGTAGCACTCCGGGACAGGGGTGCCGGGGGTCCTACGAGCAGTACTTC. This encodes CASSSTPGQGCRGSYEQYF.

The chain uses TRBV5-6 and TRBJ1-2; 10 nucleotides match TRBD1. Germline lookup yields CDR1 SGHDT and CDR2 YYEEEE. The CDR3 runs 17 residues. Trimming at V came to 1 base and at J to 8 bases, leaving 14 bases not matched to a gene. The CDR3 spells CASSLPRQGAVFGGYTF. CDR3 DNA sequence: TGTGCCAGCAGCTTGCCCCGACAGGGGGCTGTCTTCGGAGGCTACACCTTC.

This clone was picked up a small number of times. The genes are TRBV6-1 and TRBJ2-7; the match to TRBD2 covers 7 bases. The V segment lost 3 bases and the J segment 2 bases; nucleotides outside the gene matches: 10. Germline-derived CDR1 and CDR2 are MNHNS and SASEGT. CDR3 size: 16 residues. This CDR3 is CASSDPKTSLPYEQYF. The CDR3, as DNA: TGTGCCAGCAGTGATCCTAAGACTAGCCTTCCCTACGAGCAGTACTTC.

V gene TRBV2 combines with J gene TRBJ1-2; 8 nucleotides match TRBD1. Germline loops: CDR1 SNHLY, CDR2 FYNNEI. The CDR3 consists of 15 residues. With V trimmed by 4 bases and J by 7 bases, 11 bases remained unmatched. In DNA, the CDR3 is TGTGCCAGCAGTGGGGGACAGGAGGCCTTCATTGGCTACACCTTC. Translation gives CASSGGQEAFIGYTF.

The chain recombines TRBV5-6 with TRBJ1-1; tentative D call: TRBD1 (5 bases). V was cut by 1 base and J by 6 bases, with 19 bases left in between. Germline V lookup: CDR1 SGHDT, CDR2 YYEEEE. This CDR3 spans 16 amino acids. CDR3 bases: TGTGCCAGCAGCTTGTACATCGGAGGGGCCTGGTCTGAAGCTTTCTTT. It is translated as CASSLYIGGAWSEAFF.

The chain is built from TRBV5-1 and TRBJ1-2; the match to TRBD1 covers 7 bases. Germline V gene data show CDR1 as SGHRS and CDR2 as YFSETQ. The J segment lost 8 bases and the V segment lost 0 bases, leaving 13 bases of the junction unmatched. The CDR3 covers 16 residues. CDR3 in amino acids: CASSLGFDRENLGYTF. The CDR3, as DNA: TGCGCCAGCAGCTTGGGTTTCGACAGGGAGAATTTGGGCTACACCTTC. Full variable domain (remainder filled in from reference TRBV5-1 and TRBJ1-2): KAGVTQTPRYLIKTRGQQVTLSCSPISGHRSVSWYQQTPGQGLQFLFEYFSETQRNKGNFPGRFSGRQFSNSRSEMNVSTLELGDSALYLCASSLGFDRENLGYTFGSGTRLTVV.